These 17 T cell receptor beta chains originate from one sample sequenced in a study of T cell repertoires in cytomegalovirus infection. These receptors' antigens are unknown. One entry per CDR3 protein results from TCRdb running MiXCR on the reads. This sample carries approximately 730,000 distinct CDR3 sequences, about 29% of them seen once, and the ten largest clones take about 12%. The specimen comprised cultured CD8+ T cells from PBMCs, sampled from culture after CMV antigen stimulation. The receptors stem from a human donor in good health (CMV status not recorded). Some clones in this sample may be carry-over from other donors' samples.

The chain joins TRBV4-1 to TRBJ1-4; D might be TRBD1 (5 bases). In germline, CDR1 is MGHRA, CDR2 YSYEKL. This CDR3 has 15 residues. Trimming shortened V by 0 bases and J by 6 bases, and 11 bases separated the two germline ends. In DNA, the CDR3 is TGCGCCAGCAGCCAAGATTTGGGCAGGGATGAAAAACTGTTTTTT. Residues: CASSQDLGRDEKLFF.

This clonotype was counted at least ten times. CDR3 DNA: TGTGCCAGCAGTTCGTCGGGGAACACTGAAGCTTTCTTT. Its translation is CASSSSGNTEAFF. This rearrangement joins TRBV6-1 to TRBJ1-1; no definite D call. V lost 5 bases and J 1 base, leaving 8 bases between the germline ends. CDR1 MNHNS and CDR2 SASEGT come from the germline V gene. CDR3 length: 13 amino acids.

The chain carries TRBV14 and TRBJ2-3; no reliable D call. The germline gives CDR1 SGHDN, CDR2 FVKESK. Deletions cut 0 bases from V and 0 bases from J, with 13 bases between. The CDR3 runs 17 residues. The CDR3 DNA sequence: TGTGCCAGCAGCCAAGATATAGGACCTGCTAGCACAGATACGCAGTATTTT. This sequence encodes CASSQDIGPASTDTQYF.

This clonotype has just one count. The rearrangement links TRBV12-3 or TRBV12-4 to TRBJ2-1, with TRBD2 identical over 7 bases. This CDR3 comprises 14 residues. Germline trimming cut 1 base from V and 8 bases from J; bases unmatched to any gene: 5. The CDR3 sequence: CASSLDGGIDEQFF. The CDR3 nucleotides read TGTGCCAGCAGTTTAGACGGGGGGATCGATGAGCAGTTCTTC.

DNA of the CDR3: TGTGCCAGCAGTCTCCTACTCTTACACGACGAGGGATCCTACAATGAGCAGTTCTTC. Protein sequence: CASSLLLLHDEGSYNEQFF. The chain links TRBV27 to TRBJ2-1, with D perhaps matching TRBD2 (5 bases). The CDR3 sequence is 19 residues long. Germline V gene lookup returns CDR1 MNHEY and CDR2 SMNVEV (reference sequence). V lost 5 bases to trimming and J lost 1 base, with 24 bases between them.

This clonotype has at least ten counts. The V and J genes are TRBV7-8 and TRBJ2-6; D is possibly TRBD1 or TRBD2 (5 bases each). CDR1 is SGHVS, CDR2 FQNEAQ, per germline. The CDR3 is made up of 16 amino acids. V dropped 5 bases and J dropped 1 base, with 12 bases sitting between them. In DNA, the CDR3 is TGTGCCAGCAGCCTGGGACCCCGTTCTGGGGCCAACGTCCTGACTTTC. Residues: CASSLGPRSGANVLTF.

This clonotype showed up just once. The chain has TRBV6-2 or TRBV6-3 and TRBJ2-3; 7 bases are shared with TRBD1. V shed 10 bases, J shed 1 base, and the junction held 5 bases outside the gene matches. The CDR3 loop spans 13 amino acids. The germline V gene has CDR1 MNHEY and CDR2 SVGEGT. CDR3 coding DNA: TGTGCCACCACGACAGGGCGCACAGATACGCAGTATTTT. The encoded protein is CATTTGRTDTQYF.

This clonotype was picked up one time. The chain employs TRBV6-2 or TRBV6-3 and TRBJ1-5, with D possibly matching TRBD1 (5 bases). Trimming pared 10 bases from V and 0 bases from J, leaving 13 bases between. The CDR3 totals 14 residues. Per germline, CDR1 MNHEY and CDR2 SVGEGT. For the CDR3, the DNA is TGTGCCACCCAAGACAGCTATAGCAATCAGCCCCAGCATTTT. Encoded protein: CATQDSYSNQPQHF.

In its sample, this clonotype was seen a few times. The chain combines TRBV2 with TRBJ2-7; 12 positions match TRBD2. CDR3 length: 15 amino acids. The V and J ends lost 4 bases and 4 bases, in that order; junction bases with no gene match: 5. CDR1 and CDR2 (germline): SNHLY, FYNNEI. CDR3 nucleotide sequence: TGTGCCAGCAGTGCTAGCGGGGGGGCCTCTTACGAGCAGTACGTC. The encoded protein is CASSASGGASYEQYV.

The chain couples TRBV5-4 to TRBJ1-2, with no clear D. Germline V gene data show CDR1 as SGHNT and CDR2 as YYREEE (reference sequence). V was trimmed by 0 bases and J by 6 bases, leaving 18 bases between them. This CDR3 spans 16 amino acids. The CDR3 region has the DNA TGTGCCAGCAGCTTGGAGGTCGGTACGGGAGTAGATGGCTACACCTTC. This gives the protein CASSLEVGTGVDGYTF.

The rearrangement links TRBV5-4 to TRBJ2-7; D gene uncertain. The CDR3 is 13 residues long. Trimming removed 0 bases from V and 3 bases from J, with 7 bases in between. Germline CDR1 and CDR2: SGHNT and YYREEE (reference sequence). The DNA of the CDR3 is TGTGCCAGCAGCTTGGACACAGTCTACGAGCAGTACGTC. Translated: CASSLDTVYEQYV.

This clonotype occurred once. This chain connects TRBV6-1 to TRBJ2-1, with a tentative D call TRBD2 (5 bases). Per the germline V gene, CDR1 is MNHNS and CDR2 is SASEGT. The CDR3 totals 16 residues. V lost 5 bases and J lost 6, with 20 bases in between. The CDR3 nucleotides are TGTGCCAGCAGTACAAAGGGATGGGGAGAAGGCAATGAGCAGTTCTTC. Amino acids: CASSTKGWGEGNEQFF.

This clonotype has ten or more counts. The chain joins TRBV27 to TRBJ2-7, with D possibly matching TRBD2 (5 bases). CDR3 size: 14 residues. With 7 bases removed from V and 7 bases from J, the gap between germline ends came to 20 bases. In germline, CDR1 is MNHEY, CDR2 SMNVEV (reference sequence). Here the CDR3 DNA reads TGTGCCAGCACCACAGTTGGCGGGCTTAAGGAGCAGTACTTC. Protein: CASTTVGGLKEQYF.

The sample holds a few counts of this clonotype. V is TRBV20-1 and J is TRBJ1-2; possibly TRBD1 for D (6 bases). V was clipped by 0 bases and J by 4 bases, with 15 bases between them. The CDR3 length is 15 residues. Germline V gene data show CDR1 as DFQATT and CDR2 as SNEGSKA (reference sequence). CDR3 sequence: CSAREAAGALYGYTF. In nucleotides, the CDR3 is TGCAGTGCTAGAGAGGCGGCAGGGGCCCTCTATGGCTACACCTTC.

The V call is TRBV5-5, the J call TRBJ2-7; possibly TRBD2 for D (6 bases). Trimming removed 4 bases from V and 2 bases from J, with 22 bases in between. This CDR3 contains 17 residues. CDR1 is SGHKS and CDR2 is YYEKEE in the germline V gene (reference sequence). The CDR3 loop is CASSPRGIVAGPYEQYV. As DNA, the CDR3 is TGTGCCAGCAGCCCTCGGGGGATCGTGGCAGGGCCCTACGAGCAGTACGTC.

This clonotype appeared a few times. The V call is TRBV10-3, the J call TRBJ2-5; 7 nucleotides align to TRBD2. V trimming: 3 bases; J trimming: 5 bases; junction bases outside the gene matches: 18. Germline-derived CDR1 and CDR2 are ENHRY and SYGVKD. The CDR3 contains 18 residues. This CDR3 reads CAISDAGTSGVPRETQYF. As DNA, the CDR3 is TGTGCCATCAGTGACGCGGGGACGAGCGGGGTACCGAGGGAGACCCAGTACTTC.

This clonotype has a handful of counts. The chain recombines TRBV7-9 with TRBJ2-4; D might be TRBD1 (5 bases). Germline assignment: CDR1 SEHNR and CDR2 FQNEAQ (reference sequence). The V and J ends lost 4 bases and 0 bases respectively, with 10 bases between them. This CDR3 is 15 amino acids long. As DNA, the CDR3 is TGTGCCAGCAGCTCGCCCAGGGTAGCCAAAAACATTCAGTACTTC. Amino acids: CASSSPRVAKNIQYF.